The sequence of this T cell receptor beta chain was determined in a study of vaccination and CD4 T cells after COVID-19. To note about this clonotype: The antigen is not known.

Researchers used the Oncomine TCR Beta short-read assay to sequence DNA from cultured CD4+ T cells. In TCRdb, the PCR reads were re-called with MiXCR into one record per CDR3 protein. The sample shows 11,000 or so distinct CDR3 sequences, approximately 63% of them seen only once. The CDR3 contains 15 residues. Trimming took 5 bases from V and 4 from J, leaving 15 bases between them. Germline lookup yields CDR1 MNHEY and CDR2 SVGEGT. Specified treatment: approximately nine-day PBMC culture with coronavirus spike peptide pools or control peptides (ViraFEST assay). The TCR was taken from a human donor who had recovered from COVID-19. The sequenced sample was CD4+ T cells from blood, cultured in vitro. This chain uses TRBV6-2 or TRBV6-3 with TRBJ2-1; D possibly matches TRBD1 or TRBD2 (5 bases each). CDR3: CASSPPGRSYNEQFF. In DNA, the CDR3 is TGTGCCAGCAGTCCCCCGGGACGAAGTTACAATGAGCAGTTCTTC.